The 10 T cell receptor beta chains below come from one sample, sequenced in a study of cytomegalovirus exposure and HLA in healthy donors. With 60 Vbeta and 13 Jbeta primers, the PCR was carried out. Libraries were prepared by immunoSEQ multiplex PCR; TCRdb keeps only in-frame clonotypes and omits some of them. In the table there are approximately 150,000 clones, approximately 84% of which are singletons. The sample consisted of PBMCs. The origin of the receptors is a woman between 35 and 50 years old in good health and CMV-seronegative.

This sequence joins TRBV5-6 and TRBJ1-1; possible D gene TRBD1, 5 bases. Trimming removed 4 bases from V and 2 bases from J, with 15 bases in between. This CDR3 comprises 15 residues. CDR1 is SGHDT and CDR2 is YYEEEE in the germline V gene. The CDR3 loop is CASSAESRVNTEAFF. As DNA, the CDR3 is TGTGCCAGCAGCGCGGAATCCAGGGTTAACACTGAAGCTTTCTTT.

CDR3 sequence: CATSRVLARDRGRLGNEQFF. The CDR3 region has the DNA TGTGCCACCAGCAGAGTCCTTGCCCGGGACAGGGGGCGATTGGGCAATGAGCAGTTCTTC. The rearrangement links TRBV15 to TRBJ2-1, with 12 nucleotides matching TRBD1. Germline CDR1 is LNHNV and CDR2 is YYDKDF (reference sequence). The V and J ends lost 1 base and 6 bases, in that order; junction bases with no gene match: 16. The CDR3 is 20 residues long. Full variable domain (outside the CDR3, taken from reference TRBV15 and TRBJ2-1): DAMVIQNPRYQVTQFGKPVTLSCSQTLNHNVMYWYQQKSSQAPKLLFHYYDKDFNNEADTPDNFQSRRPNTSFCFLDIRSPGLGDTAMYLCATSRVLARDRGRLGNEQFFGPGTRLTVL.

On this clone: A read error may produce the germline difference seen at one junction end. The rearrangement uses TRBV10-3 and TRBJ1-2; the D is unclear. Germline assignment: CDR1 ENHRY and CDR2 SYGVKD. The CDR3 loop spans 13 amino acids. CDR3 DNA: TGTGCCATCAGTACCATTGACACGTATGGCTACGCCTTC. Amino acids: CAISTIDTYGYAF.

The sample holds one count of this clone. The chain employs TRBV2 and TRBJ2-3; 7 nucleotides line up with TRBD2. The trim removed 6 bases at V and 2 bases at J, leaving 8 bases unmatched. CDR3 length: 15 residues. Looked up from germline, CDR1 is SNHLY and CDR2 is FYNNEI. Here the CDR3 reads CASSKGERDTDTQYF. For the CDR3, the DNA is TGTGCCAGCAGCAAAGGGGAGCGGGACACAGATACGCAGTATTTT.

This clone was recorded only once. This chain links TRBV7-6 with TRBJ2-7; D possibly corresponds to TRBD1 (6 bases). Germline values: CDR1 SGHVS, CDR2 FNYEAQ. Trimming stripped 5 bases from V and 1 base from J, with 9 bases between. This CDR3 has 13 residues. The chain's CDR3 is CASSQGGSYEQYF. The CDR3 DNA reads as TGTGCCAGCAGCCAAGGGGGTTCCTACGAGCAGTACTTC. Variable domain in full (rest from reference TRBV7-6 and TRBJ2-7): GAGVSQSPRYKVTKRGQDVALRCDPISGHVSLYWYRQALGQGPEFLTYFNYEAQQDKSGLPNDRFSAERPEGSISTLTIQRTEQRDSAMYRCASSQGGSYEQYFGPGTRLTVT.

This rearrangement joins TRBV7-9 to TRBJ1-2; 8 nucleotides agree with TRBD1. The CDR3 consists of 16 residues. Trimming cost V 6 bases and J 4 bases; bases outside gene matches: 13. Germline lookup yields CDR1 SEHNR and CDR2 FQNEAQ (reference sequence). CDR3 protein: CASSSLGQVIVYGYTF. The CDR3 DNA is TGTGCCAGCAGTTCACTGGGACAGGTGATCGTCTATGGCTACACCTTC.

The CDR3 spells CASSRRQGGEQYF. The CDR3 nucleotides are TGTGCCAGCAGCCGCCGACAGGGAGGAGAGCAGTACTTC. The chain has TRBV11-3 and TRBJ2-7, with TRBD1 as a possible D gene (7 bases). The V gene lost 5 bases and the J gene lost 7 bases, with 15 bases spanning the gap. CDR1 SGHNT and CDR2 YENEEA come from the germline V gene. This CDR3 is built from 13 residues. The whole variable domain, remainder taken from reference TRBV11-3 and TRBJ2-7, is EAGVVQSPRYKIIEKKQPVAFWCNPISGHNTLYWYLQNLGQGPELLIRYENEEAVDDSQLPKDRFSAERLKGVDSTLKIQPAELGDSAVYLCASSRRQGGEQYFGPGTRLTVT.

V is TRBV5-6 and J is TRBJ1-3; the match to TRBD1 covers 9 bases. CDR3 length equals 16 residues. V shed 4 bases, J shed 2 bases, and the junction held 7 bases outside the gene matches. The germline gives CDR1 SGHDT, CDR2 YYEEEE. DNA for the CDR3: TGTGCCAGCAGCCTCTCAACAGGGGGCCCTGGAAACACCATATATTTT. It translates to CASSLSTGGPGNTIYF.

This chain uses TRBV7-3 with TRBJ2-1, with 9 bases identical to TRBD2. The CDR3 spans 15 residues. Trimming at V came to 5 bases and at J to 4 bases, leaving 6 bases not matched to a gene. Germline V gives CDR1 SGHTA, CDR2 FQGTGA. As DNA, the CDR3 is TGTGCCAGCAGCCCCCTAGCGGGGAATTACAATGAGCAGTTCTTC. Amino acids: CASSPLAGNYNEQFF.

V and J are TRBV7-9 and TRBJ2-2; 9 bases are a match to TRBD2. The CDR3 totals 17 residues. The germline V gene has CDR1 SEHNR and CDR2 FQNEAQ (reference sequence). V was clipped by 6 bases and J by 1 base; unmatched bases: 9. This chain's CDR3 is CASRPAGGPRNTGELFF. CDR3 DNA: TGTGCCAGCAGACCAGCGGGAGGTCCGCGGAACACCGGGGAGCTGTTTTTT.